This is a list of T cell receptor beta chains from one sample in a study of blood T cell repertoires in COVID-19. Method: immunoSEQ multiplex PCR; TCRdb's copy keeps in-frame clones and lacks some. The data show more than 150,000 clones, with 81% seen just once and 9.5% to 15% held by the top ten. Sequenced: peripheral blood. These TCRs come from a woman aged 80 or over with COVID-19, enrolled during active disease. Each CDR3 is given with its conserved first and last residue. The D gene is left open where the match is weak. Size values are once, few and many counts, or a class for expanded clones, and some rows have none.

J,V,size,D,DNA,CDR3
TRBJ2-2,TRBV3-1/TRBV3-2,.,.,TGTGCCAGCAGCCAAGAATCCGGTAGGGGTTGGACCGGGGAGCTGTTTTTT,CASSQESGRGWTGELFF
TRBJ2-2,TRBV6-5,.,TRBD1,TGTGCCAGCAGTTACAGACAGGGGGGTGCCGGGGAGCTGTTTTTT,CASSYRQGGAGELFF
TRBJ2-7,TRBV6-1,.,.,TGTGCCAGCAGTGAAGCTTCCTTAATCTACTACGAGCAGTACTTC,CASSEASLIYYEQYF
TRBJ1-5,TRBV5-8,.,.,TGTGCCAGCAGCCCTACGGTACCATTCTATCAGCCCCAGCATTTT,CASSPTVPFYQPQHF
TRBJ2-5,TRBV19,.,.,TGTGCCAGCCGGGGGGCCCCCCAAGAGACCCAGTACTTC,CASRGAPQETQYF
TRBJ1-6,TRBV6-2/TRBV6-3,.,.,TGTGCCAGCAGTTACGGGGGCAGTTCGCCCCTCCACTTT,CASSYGGSSPLHF
TRBJ2-7,TRBV11-2,.,.,TGTGCCAGCAGCGACGGAGGCTACGAGCAGTACTTC,CASSDGGYEQYF
TRBJ2-7,TRBV2,.,TRBD2,TGTGCCAGCACGTTTGCGGGAGCCCTCGAGCAGTACTTC,CASTFAGALEQYF
TRBJ1-5,TRBV4-1,once,.,TGCGCCAGCAGCCCGGGTCTGAGCAATCAGCCCCAGCATTTT,CASSPGLSNQPQHF
TRBJ2-7,TRBV27,.,TRBD2,TGTGCCAGCAGTTTGGGACTAGCGGGAGGGCCGGGGGGGGAGCAGTACTTC,CASSLGLAGGPGGEQYF
TRBJ2-7,TRBV18,.,.,TGTGCCAGCTCACCTCACGACAGCGGGGAGCAGTACTTC,CASSPHDSGEQYF
TRBJ2-7,TRBV28,.,TRBD1,TGTGCCAGCAGTTCCCGGGACAGGGATCCCTACGAGCAGTACTTC,CASSSRDRDPYEQYF
TRBJ2-1,TRBV6-5,.,.,TGTGCCAGCAGCGTGGGGAGGTTCCGCTACAATGAGCAGTTCTTC,CASSVGRFRYNEQFF
TRBJ2-5,TRBV7-2,.,.,TGTGCCAGCAGCGCTGCTCATCCCGGGGTAGCGGAGACCCAGTACTTC,CASSAAHPGVAETQYF
TRBJ2-5,TRBV6-5,.,TRBD2,TGTGCCAGCAGTATGGGCGGGGGGGTGAAGGAGACCCAGTACTTC,CASSMGGGVKETQYF
TRBJ1-2,TRBV29-1,.,TRBD1,TGCAGCGGAACAGGGGGCCAAAATGGCTACACCTTC,CSGTGGQNGYTF
TRBJ1-1,TRBV6-5,.,.,TGTGCCAGCAGTACGACAGAGAACACTGAAGCTTTCTTT,CASSTTENTEAFF
TRBJ2-1,TRBV7-2,.,TRBD2,TGTGCCAGCAGCCATGGACTAGCGGGGACTCGGAATGAGCAGTTCTTC,CASSHGLAGTRNEQFF
TRBJ1-5,TRBV4-1,few,.,TGCGCCAGCAGCCAGGGTTGGGGCAGGGATCAGCCCCAGCATTTT,CASSQGWGRDQPQHF
TRBJ1-2,TRBV28,.,TRBD1,TGTGCCAGCAGTCAACAGGGGTATTATGGCTACACCTTC,CASSQQGYYGYTF
TRBJ1-5,TRBV28,.,.,TGTGCCAGCAGCCATGGGGCAGTCCATAGCAATCAGCCCCAGCATTTT,CASSHGAVHSNQPQHF
TRBJ1-1,TRBV10-3,.,.,TGTGCCATCAGTGGAGGGACATTGAACACTGAAGCTTTCTTT,CAISGGTLNTEAFF
TRBJ2-7,TRBV28,.,.,TGTGCCAGCAGCCAAACAGGGCCTCTAGTGGAGCAGTACTTC,CASSQTGPLVEQYF
TRBJ1-1,TRBV7-2,once,.,TGTGCCAGCAGCTTTACACCGAACACTGAAGCTTTCTTT,CASSFTPNTEAFF